This entry describes one TCR beta chain. Antigen specificity is unknown. The record originates from a study of cytomegalovirus exposure and HLA in healthy donors. Study outcomes and limitations: Using a false discovery rate of 0.05, a later analysis showed that 15,000 to 20,000 TCR beta sequences were associated with HLA alleles. TCR beta V segments were, for the most part, productive about 90% or about 30% of the time in an earlier analysis. Donors were assumed by presence/absence analyses to have roughly uniform sequencing depth.

PCR amplification relied on 60 Vbeta primers (plus 13 Jbeta primers). TCRdb keeps only in-frame clones here, not all; method: immunoSEQ multiplex PCR. The top ten clones hold roughly a fifth of a sample with tens of thousands of clones, about 66% of them seen once. Trimming cost V 5 bases and J 4 bases; bases outside gene matches: 7. Germline CDR1 and CDR2: SGDLS and YYNGEE. This CDR3 has 15 residues. The chain recombines TRBV9 with TRBJ2-2; 8 bases agree with TRBD2. This TCR was sampled from a woman between 45 and 65 years old in good health and CMV-seropositive. The sample consisted of PBMCs. CDR3: CASSLSGALTGELFF. In DNA form, the CDR3 reads TGTGCCAGCAGTCTTAGCGGGGCCCTCACCGGGGAGCTGTTTTTT.